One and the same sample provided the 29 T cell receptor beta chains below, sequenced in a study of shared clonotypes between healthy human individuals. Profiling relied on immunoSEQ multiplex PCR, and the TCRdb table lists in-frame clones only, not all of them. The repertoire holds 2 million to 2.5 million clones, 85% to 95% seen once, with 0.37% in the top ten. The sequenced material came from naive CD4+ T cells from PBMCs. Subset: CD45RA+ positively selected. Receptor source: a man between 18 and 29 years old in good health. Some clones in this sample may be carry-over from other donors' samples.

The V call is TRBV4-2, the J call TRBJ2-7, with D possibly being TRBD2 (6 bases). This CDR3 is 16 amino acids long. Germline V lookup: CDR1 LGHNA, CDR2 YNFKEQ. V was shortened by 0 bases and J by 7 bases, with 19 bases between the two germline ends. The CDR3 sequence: CASSQEFERPGGEQYF. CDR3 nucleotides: TGTGCCAGCAGCCAAGAATTCGAGCGTCCAGGAGGGGAGCAGTACTTC.

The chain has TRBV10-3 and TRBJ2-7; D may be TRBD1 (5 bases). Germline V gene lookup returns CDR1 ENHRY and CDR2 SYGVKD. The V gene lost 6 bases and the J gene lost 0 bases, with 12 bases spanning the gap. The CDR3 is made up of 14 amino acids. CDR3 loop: CAIRDTGRSYEQYF. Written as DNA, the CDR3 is TGTGCCATCAGGGACACAGGACGCTCCTACGAGCAGTACTTC.

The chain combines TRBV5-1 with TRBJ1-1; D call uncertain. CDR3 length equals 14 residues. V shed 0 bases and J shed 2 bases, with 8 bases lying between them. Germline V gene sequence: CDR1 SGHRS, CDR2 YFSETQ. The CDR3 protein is CASSLASQNTEAFF. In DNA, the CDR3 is TGCGCCAGCAGCTTGGCCTCCCAAAACACTGAAGCTTTCTTT.

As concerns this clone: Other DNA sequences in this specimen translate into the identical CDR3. CDR3: CASSFRGGYGYTF. CDR3 DNA sequence: TGTGCCAGCAGTTTTAGGGGTGGCTATGGCTACACCTTC. The chain employs TRBV28 and TRBJ1-2; D is perhaps TRBD1 (5 bases). V lost 3 bases and J lost 4, with 9 bases in between. Germline values: CDR1 MDHEN, CDR2 SYDVKM. This CDR3 spans 13 amino acids.

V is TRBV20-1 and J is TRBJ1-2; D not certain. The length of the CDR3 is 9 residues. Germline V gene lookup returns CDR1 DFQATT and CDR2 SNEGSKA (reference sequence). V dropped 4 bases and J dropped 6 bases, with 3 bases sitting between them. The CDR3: CSAKNGYTF. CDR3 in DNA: TGCAGTGCTAAAAATGGCTACACCTTC.

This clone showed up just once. The CDR3 region has the DNA TGTGCCAGCAGCCATAAATTAACCGGGTACCAAACGGGGAATCAGCCCCAGCATTTT. Translated: CASSHKLTGYQTGNQPQHF. This chain connects TRBV14 to TRBJ1-5; D unclear. The germline V gene has CDR1 SGHDN and CDR2 FVKESK. With 3 bases removed from V and 4 bases from J, the gap between germline ends came to 25 bases. The CDR3 sequence is 19 residues long.

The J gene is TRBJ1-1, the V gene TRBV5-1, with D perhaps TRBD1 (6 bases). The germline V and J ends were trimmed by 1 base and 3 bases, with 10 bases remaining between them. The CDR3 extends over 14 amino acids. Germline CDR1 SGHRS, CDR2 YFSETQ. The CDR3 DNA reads TGCGCCAGCAGCTTGAGGTCAGGGGACACTGAAGCTTTCTTT. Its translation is CASSLRSGDTEAFF.

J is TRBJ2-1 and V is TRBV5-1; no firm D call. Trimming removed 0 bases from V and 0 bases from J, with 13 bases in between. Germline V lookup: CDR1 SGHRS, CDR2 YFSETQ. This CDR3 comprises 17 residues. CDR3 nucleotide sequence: TGCGCCAGCAGCTTGGGGCAGACCGCTAGCTCCTACAATGAGCAGTTCTTC. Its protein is CASSLGQTASSYNEQFF.

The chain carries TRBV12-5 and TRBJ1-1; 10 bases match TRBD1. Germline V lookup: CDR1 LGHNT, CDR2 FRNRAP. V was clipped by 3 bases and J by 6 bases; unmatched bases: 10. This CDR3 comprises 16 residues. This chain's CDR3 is CASGFRDRGGRAEAFF. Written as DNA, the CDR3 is TGTGCTAGTGGTTTTCGGGACAGGGGCGGGAGGGCTGAAGCTTTCTTT.

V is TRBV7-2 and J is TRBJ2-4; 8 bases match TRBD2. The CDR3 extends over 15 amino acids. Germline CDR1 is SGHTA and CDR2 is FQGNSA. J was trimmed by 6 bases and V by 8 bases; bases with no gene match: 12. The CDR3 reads CASSRPAGDGNIQYF. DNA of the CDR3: TGTGCCAGCTCCAGACCAGCGGGGGATGGAAACATTCAGTACTTC.

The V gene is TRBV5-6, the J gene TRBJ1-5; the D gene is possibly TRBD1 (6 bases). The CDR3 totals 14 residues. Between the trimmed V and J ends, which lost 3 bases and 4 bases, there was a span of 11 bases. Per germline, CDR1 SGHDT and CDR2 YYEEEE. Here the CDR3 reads CASSYGGTNQPQHF. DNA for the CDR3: TGTGCCAGCAGCTATGGCGGGACAAATCAGCCCCAGCATTTT. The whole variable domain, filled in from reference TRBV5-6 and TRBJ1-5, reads DAGVTQSPTHLIKTRGQQVTLRCSPKSGHDTVSWYQQALGQGPQFIFQYYEEEERQRGNFPDRFSGHQFPNYSSELNVNALLLGDSALYLCASSYGGTNQPQHFGDGTRLSIL.

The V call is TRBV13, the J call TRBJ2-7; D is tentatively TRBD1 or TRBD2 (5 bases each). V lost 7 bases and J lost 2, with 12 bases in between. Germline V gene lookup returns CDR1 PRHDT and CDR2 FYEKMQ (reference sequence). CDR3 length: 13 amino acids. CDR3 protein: CASTPWGTYEQYF. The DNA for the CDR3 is TGTGCCAGCACTCCTTGGGGGACCTACGAGCAGTACTTC.

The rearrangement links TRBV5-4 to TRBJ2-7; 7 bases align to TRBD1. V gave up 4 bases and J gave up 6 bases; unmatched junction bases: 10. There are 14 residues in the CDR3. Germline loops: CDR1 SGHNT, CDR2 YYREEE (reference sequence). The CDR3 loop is CASSPGGKRSEQYF. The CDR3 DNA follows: TGTGCCAGCAGCCCAGGGGGAAAACGGAGCGAGCAGTACTTC.

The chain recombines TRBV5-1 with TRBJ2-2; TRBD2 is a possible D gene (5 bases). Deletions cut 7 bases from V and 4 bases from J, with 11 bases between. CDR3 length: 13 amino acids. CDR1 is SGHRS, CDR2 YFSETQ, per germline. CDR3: CASADSLTGELFF. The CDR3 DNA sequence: TGCGCCAGCGCGGACTCACTCACCGGGGAGCTGTTTTTT.

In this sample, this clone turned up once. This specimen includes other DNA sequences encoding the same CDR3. This chain's CDR3 is CASSVAPHTDTQYF. The CDR3 DNA reads as TGTGCCAGCAGCGTAGCGCCCCACACAGATACGCAGTATTTT. V is TRBV9 and J is TRBJ2-3; unclear D gene. With 0 bases removed from V and 2 bases from J, the gap between germline ends came to 7 bases. Germline CDR1 and CDR2: SGDLS and YYNGEE. This CDR3 has 14 amino acids.

This CDR3 is CASSLWISGGYTF. In DNA form, the CDR3 reads TGTGCCAGCAGCCTATGGATCTCTGGCGGCTACACCTTC. This rearrangement joins TRBV5-5 to TRBJ1-2, with unresolved D. Trimming took 4 bases from V and 8 from J, leaving 15 bases between them. CDR1 is SGHKS and CDR2 is YYEKEE in the germline V gene (reference sequence). The CDR3 extends over 13 amino acids.

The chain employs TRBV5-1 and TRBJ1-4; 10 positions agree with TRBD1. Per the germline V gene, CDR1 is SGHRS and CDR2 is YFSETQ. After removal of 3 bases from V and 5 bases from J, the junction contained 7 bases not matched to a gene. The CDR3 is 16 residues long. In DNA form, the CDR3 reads TGCGCCAGCAGCTCTGAACCGGGACAGGGGAATGAAAAACTGTTTTTT. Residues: CASSSEPGQGNEKLFF.

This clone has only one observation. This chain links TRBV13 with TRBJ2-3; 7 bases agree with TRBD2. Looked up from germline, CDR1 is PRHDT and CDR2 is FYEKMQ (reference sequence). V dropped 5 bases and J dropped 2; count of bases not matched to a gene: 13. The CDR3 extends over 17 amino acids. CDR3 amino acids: CASSPPPGGENTDTQYF. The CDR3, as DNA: TGTGCCAGCAGCCCTCCCCCGGGGGGAGAAAACACAGATACGCAGTATTTT.

Here the CDR3 DNA reads TGTGCCAGCAGCTCCCAGACAGGGGGCTATGGCTACACCTTC. Translating it yields CASSSQTGGYGYTF. The chain carries TRBV7-9 and TRBJ1-2, with TRBD1 matching over 9 bases. After removal of 4 bases from V and 4 bases from J, the junction contained 4 bases not matched to a gene. Germline V gene sequence: CDR1 SEHNR, CDR2 FQNEAQ (reference sequence). The CDR3 runs 14 residues.

The CDR3 reads CASSQDKGAVGPGGDTIYF. The CDR3 DNA sequence: TGCGCCAGCAGCCAAGATAAGGGCGCAGTCGGACCCGGCGGAGACACCATATATTTT. The V call is TRBV4-1, the J call TRBJ1-3; D is ambiguous. The CDR3 extends over 19 amino acids. The germline V and J ends were trimmed by 0 bases and 8 bases, with 26 bases remaining between them. The germline V gene has CDR1 MGHRA and CDR2 YSYEKL.

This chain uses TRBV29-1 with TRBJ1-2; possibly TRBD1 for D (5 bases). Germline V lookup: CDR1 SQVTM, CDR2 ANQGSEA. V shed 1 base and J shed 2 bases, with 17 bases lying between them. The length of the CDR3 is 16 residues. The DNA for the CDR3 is TGCAGCGTTGAAGGATTGGGGCTCGGGTACAACTATGGCTACACCTTC. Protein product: CSVEGLGLGYNYGYTF.

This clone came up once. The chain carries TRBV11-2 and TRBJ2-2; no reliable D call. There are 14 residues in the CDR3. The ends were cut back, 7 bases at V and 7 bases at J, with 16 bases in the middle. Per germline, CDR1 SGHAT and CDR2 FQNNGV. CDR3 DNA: TGTGCCAGCACCCGGACCGCCGTAAGCGGGGAGCTGTTTTTT. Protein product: CASTRTAVSGELFF.

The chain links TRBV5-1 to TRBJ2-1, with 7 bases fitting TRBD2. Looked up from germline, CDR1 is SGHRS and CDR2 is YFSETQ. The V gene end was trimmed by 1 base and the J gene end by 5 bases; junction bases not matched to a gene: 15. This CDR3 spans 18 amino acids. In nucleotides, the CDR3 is TGCGCCAGCAGCTTGTTCAGGCCACCCAGGGAGGGTCACAATGAGCAGTTCTTC. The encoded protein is CASSLFRPPREGHNEQFF.

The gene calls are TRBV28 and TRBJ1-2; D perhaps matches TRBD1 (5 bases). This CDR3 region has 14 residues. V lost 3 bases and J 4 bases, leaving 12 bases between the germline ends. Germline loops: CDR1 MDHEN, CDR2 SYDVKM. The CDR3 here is CASSLFAGGYGYTF. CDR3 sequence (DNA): TGTGCCAGCAGTTTGTTTGCGGGGGGCTATGGCTACACCTTC.

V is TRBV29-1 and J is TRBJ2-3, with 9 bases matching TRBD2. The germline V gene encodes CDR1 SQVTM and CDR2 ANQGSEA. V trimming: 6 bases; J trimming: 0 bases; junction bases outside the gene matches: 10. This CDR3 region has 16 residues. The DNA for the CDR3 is TGCAGCGTCCACCCGGTGGGACTAGCTAGCACAGATACGCAGTATTTT. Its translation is CSVHPVGLASTDTQYF.

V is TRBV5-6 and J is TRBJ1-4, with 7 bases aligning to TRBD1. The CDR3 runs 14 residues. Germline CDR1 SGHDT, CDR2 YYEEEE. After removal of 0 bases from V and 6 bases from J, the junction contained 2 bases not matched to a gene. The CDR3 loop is CASSLARGDEKLFF. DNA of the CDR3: TGTGCCAGCAGCTTGGCCAGGGGGGATGAAAAACTGTTTTTT.

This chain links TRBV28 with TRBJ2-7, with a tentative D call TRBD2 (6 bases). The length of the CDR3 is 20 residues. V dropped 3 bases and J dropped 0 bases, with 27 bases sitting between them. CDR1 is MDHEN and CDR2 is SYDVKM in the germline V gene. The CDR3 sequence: CASSLVRPGATLRSSYEQYF. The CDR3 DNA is TGTGCCAGCAGTTTGGTGCGCCCGGGAGCTACCCTTAGGAGCTCCTACGAGCAGTACTTC. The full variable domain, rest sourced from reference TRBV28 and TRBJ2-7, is DVKVTQSSRYLVKRTGEKVFLECVQDMDHENMFWYRQDPGLGLRLIYFSYDVKMKEKGDIPEGYSVSREKKERFSLILESASTNQTSMYLCASSLVRPGATLRSSYEQYFGPGTRLTVT.

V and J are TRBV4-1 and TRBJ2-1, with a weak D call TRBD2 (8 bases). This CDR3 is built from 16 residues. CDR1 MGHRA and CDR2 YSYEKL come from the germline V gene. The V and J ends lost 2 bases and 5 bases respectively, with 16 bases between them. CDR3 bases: TGCGCCAGCAGCCAACAGGGGGGACTAGGGGACAATGAGCAGTTCTTC. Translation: CASSQQGGLGDNEQFF.

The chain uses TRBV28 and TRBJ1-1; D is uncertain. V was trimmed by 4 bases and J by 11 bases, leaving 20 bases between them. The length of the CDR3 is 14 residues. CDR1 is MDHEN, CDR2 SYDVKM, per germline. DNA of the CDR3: TGTGCCAGCAGTTCGGACGGCGCTCGGGTCGTTGCTTTCTTT. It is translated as CASSSDGARVVAFF.